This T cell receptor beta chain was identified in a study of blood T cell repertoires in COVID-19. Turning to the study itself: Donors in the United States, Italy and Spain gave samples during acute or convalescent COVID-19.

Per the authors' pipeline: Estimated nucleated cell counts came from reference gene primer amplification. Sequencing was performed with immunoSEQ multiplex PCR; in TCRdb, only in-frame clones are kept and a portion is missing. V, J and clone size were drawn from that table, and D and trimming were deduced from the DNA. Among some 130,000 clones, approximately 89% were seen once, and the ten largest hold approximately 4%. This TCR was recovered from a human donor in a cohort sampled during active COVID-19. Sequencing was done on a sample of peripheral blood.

The CDR3 sequence is CASTPMGVNSPLHF. CDR3 DNA sequence: TGTGCCAGCACCCCCATGGGCGTGAATTCACCCCTCCACTTT. V and J are TRBV6-5 and TRBJ1-6, with D unclear. Germline V gives CDR1 MNHEY, CDR2 SVGAGI. V lost 7 bases and J lost 7, with 14 bases in between. The CDR3 runs 14 residues.